Below are 30 T cell receptor beta chains sequenced from a single sample in a study of T-cell memory formation after mild COVID-19. TCRdb reanalysed the 5' RACE reads using MiXCR and keeps one entry per CDR3 protein. The table includes 150,000 or so distinct CDR3 sequences, about 14% detected once. Sequencing was performed on PBMCs or a T cell subset sorted from them (not recorded which). Receptors were obtained from an adult woman who had mild COVID-19 (a few samples of this study predate the infection). Cell type and time point are not known.

This clonotype came up a few times. The genes are TRBV12-3 or TRBV12-4 and TRBJ1-2; D is unclear. This CDR3 spans 15 amino acids. Between the trimmed V and J ends, which lost 1 base and 8 bases, there was a span of 17 bases. The CDR3 protein is CASSLVAGPETGYTF. The CDR3 region has the DNA TGTGCCAGCAGTTTAGTCGCCGGCCCGGAGACAGGCTACACCTTC.

This clonotype occurred a few times. V gene TRBV5-1 combines with J gene TRBJ2-3; 12 positions agree with TRBD2. Looked up from germline, CDR1 is SGHRS and CDR2 is YFSETQ. This CDR3 has 18 residues. V was pared by 4 bases and J by 1 base, with 10 bases of the junction left unmatched. CDR3 coding DNA: TGCGCCAGCAGCCTAACTAGCGGGGGGACCCTTCGCACAGATACGCAGTATTTT. Translated, it gives CASSLTSGGTLRTDTQYF.

The genes are TRBV6-5 and TRBJ2-5, with TRBD2 identical over 7 bases. The CDR3 covers 15 residues. V trimming: 0 bases; J trimming: 3 bases; junction bases outside the gene matches: 4. Germline loops: CDR1 MNHEY, CDR2 SVGAGI. The CDR3 here is CASSYSRREEETQYF. CDR3 DNA: TGTGCCAGCAGTTACTCCCGTCGGGAGGAAGAGACCCAGTACTTC.

This clonotype was observed at least ten times. The chain couples TRBV7-9 to TRBJ2-5, with TRBD1 matching 7 bases. Germline CDR1 reads SEHNR; CDR2 reads FQNEAQ (reference sequence). The CDR3 sequence is 15 residues long. V shed 1 base, J shed 0 bases, and the junction held 2 bases outside the gene matches. CDR3 sequence (DNA): TGTGCCAGCAGCTTAGGTGGGACAGACCAAGAGACCCAGTACTTC. It is translated as CASSLGGTDQETQYF.

This clonotype was picked up a small number of times. V and J are TRBV5-1 and TRBJ1-1; no firm D call. Germline values: CDR1 SGHRS, CDR2 YFSETQ. The CDR3 spans 13 residues. V dropped 2 bases and J dropped 1 base, with 6 bases sitting between them. The CDR3 here is CASSFQENTEAFF. The CDR3 bases are TGCGCCAGCAGCTTTCAGGAGAACACTGAAGCTTTCTTT.

The chain carries TRBV20-1 and TRBJ1-2; TRBD1 might be the D (6 bases). Per the germline V gene, CDR1 is DFQATT and CDR2 is SNEGSKA (reference sequence). Trimming shortened V by 4 bases and J by 8 bases, and 17 bases separated the two germline ends. This CDR3 is built from 13 residues. The chain's CDR3 is CSAKQGGQGGYTF. CDR3 coding DNA: TGCAGTGCTAAACAGGGAGGTCAAGGGGGCTACACCTTC.

The CDR3 DNA is TGTGCCAGCAGTTACTCAGGGTACAATGAGCAGTTCTTC. Protein sequence: CASSYSGYNEQFF. The rearrangement links TRBV6-5 to TRBJ2-1; D gene ambiguous. Trimming stripped 0 bases from V and 4 bases from J, with 4 bases between. Per the germline V gene, CDR1 is MNHEY and CDR2 is SVGAGI. This CDR3 region has 13 residues.

This clonotype appeared a few times. This chain uses TRBV14 with TRBJ2-2, with 7 bases that match TRBD1. The V gene's germline CDR1 is SGHDN and CDR2 FVKESK. J gave up 2 bases and V 3 bases, and 3 bases lay outside the gene matches. The CDR3 has 15 amino acids. CDR3 sequence: CASSHYRGNTGELFF. The CDR3 nucleotides are TGTGCCAGCAGCCATTACAGGGGAAACACCGGGGAGCTGTTTTTT.

The CDR3 protein is CASSYTGRGTLDEQFF. DNA of the CDR3: TGTGCCAGCAGTTACACCGGTCGGGGGACTCTCGATGAGCAGTTCTTC. This sequence joins TRBV6-5 and TRBJ2-1; possible D gene TRBD2, 6 bases. From germline, CDR1 is MNHEY and CDR2 SVGAGI. Trimming stripped 2 bases from V and 8 bases from J, with 19 bases between. There are 16 residues in the CDR3.

This clonotype showed up just a few times. The chain recombines TRBV3-1 with TRBJ1-2; D gene ambiguous. V shed 7 bases and J shed 1 base, with 13 bases lying between them. Germline V gene sequence: CDR1 LGHDT, CDR2 YNNKEL (reference sequence). The CDR3 spans 14 residues. This CDR3 reads CASTRSTFNYGYTF. The CDR3 DNA is TGTGCCAGCACCCGGTCGACGTTTAACTATGGCTACACCTTC.

The chain is built from TRBV6-5 and TRBJ2-3, with D maybe TRBD2 (6 bases). Trimming took 6 bases from V and 4 from J, leaving 17 bases between them. This CDR3 is 15 amino acids long. Germline-derived CDR1 and CDR2 are MNHEY and SVGAGI. The CDR3 protein is CASSTSTRAADTQYF. CDR3 in DNA: TGTGCCAGCAGCACTTCGACTAGGGCGGCAGATACGCAGTATTTT.

This clonotype was detected once. This CDR3 fails to terminate in the conserved phenylalanine or tryptophan, so it likely reflects a read error. In DNA form, the CDR3 reads TGTGCCAGCAGCCTTAACGGACTAGATCCTACCGAGCAGTACTTG. It yields the protein CASSLNGLDPTEQYL. The rearrangement links TRBV7-3 to TRBJ2-7, with TRBD2 matching 7 bases. J was trimmed by 6 bases and V by 5 bases; bases with no gene match: 13. The CDR3 loop spans 15 amino acids. Germline V gene data show CDR1 as SGHTA and CDR2 as FQGTGA.

This clonotype was seen repeatedly, ten times or more. V is TRBV11-2 and J is TRBJ2-5; no reliable D call. The CDR3 consists of 14 residues. Trimming removed 5 bases from V and 4 bases from J, with 14 bases in between. Germline-derived CDR1 and CDR2 are SGHAT and FQNNGV. In nucleotides, the CDR3 is TGTGCCAGCAGCCCGATTGGGCGTGGAGAGACCCAGTACTTC. Amino acid sequence: CASSPIGRGETQYF.

A few counts support this clonotype. The chain uses TRBV6-2 or TRBV6-3 and TRBJ2-3, with 8 positions matching TRBD1. Germline V gene data show CDR1 as MNHEY and CDR2 as SVGEGT. Trimming took 3 bases from V and 2 from J; bases not matched to a gene: 4. The CDR3 is made up of 15 amino acids. The CDR3 DNA reads as TGTGCCAGCAGTTATGGGGACAGGACCACAGATACGCAGTATTTT. Amino acids: CASSYGDRTTDTQYF.

The chain has TRBV9 and TRBJ2-1; D gene unclear. This CDR3 is built from 13 residues. V was shortened by 2 bases and J by 6 bases, with 9 bases between the two germline ends. Germline CDR1 SGDLS, CDR2 YYNGEE. The DNA for the CDR3 is TGTGCCAGCAGCGTTAACTTGGGCAATGAGCAGTTCTTC. It codes for CASSVNLGNEQFF. Full variable domain (missing parts from reference TRBV9 and TRBJ2-1): DSGVTQTPKHLITATGQRVTLRCSPRSGDLSVYWYQQSLDQGLQFLIQYYNGEERAKGNILERFSAQQFPDLHSELNLSSLELGDSALYFCASSVNLGNEQFFGPGTRLTVL.

The V call is TRBV6-4, the J call TRBJ2-7, with unresolved D. Trimming left V 2 bases short and J 6 bases short, with 8 bases between. The CDR3 totals 12 residues. CDR1 and CDR2 from the germline V gene are MRHNA and SNTAGT. CDR3 loop: CASSDQTVEQYF. CDR3 DNA sequence: TGTGCCAGCAGTGACCAGACGGTCGAGCAGTACTTC.

A few counts support this clonotype. V gene TRBV10-3 combines with J gene TRBJ2-7, with 8 bases lining up with TRBD2. The CDR3 consists of 14 residues. The germline gives CDR1 ENHRY, CDR2 SYGVKD. V lost 11 bases to trimming and J lost 2 bases; unmatched junction nucleotides: 11. The CDR3 nucleotides are TGTGCCGGGGCTAGCGGGTTCCTTACCTACGAGCAGTACTTC. It translates to CAGASGFLTYEQYF.

This clonotype was detected only a few times. V is TRBV3-1 and J is TRBJ2-1, with a weak D call TRBD1 (7 bases). This CDR3 spans 15 amino acids. Germline values: CDR1 LGHDT, CDR2 YNNKEL (reference sequence). V lost 4 bases to trimming and J lost 7 bases, with 17 bases between them. The CDR3 region is CASSLSGGRRNEQFF. DNA of the CDR3: TGTGCCAGCAGCCTTTCAGGGGGGAGGAGGAATGAGCAGTTCTTC.

Concerning this clonotype: Relative to the germline gene, one junction end is altered; a read error may explain this. The chain links TRBV11-2 to TRBJ2-5; 8 bases match TRBD2. Germline CDR1 is SGHAT and CDR2 is FQNNGV. This CDR3 is 18 amino acids long. In DNA form, the CDR3 reads TGTGCCAGCAGCTTAGAGTTAGCGGGGACTACTCGGGGAGAGACCAAGTACTTC. As protein: CASSLELAGTTRGETKYF. Filled out from reference TRBV11-2 and TRBJ2-5, the complete variable domain reads EAGVAQSPRYKIIEKRQSVAFWCNPISGHATLYWYQQILGQGPKLLIQFQNNGVVDDSQLPKDRFSAERLKGVDSTLKIQPAKLEDSAVYLCASSLELAGTTRGETKYFGPGTRLLVL.

This clonotype was found a few times. The CDR3 sequence: CASSLGVNQPQHF. CDR3 bases: TGTGCCAGCAGTTTGGGGGTAAATCAGCCCCAGCATTTT. This sequence joins TRBV12-3 or TRBV12-4 and TRBJ1-5, with D maybe TRBD1 (5 bases). V dropped 3 bases and J dropped 4 bases, with 7 bases sitting between them. The CDR3 contains 13 residues.

The chain recombines TRBV12-3 or TRBV12-4 with TRBJ2-7; TRBD1 agrees at 8 bases. Germline trimming cut 8 bases from V and 4 bases from J; bases unmatched to any gene: 7. The CDR3 has 13 residues. This CDR3 is CASCGTGGYEQYF. The CDR3 DNA reads TGTGCCAGCTGCGGGACAGGAGGATACGAGCAGTACTTC.

V usage is TRBV12-3 or TRBV12-4 and J usage is TRBJ2-1; D is perhaps TRBD2 (6 bases). Trimming removed 2 bases at V and 8 bases at J, with 13 bases between. This CDR3 is built from 14 residues. The DNA for the CDR3 is TGTGCCAGCAGTTTAAACCGGCGGGACCATGAGCAGTTCTTC. Its protein product is CASSLNRRDHEQFF.

The chain is built from TRBV4-3 and TRBJ1-1; no definite D call. The length of the CDR3 is 14 residues. Trimming pared 2 bases from V and 1 base from J, leaving 8 bases between. Germline loops: CDR1 LGHNA, CDR2 YSLEER. As DNA, the CDR3 is TGCGCCAGCAGCCAAACCCGGGGGAACACTGAAGCTTTCTTT. Residues: CASSQTRGNTEAFF.

In DNA, the CDR3 is TGTGCCAGCAGCTTAGTGGCAGGGGGCAAGGATACGCAGTATTTT. It is translated as CASSLVAGGKDTQYF. J is TRBJ2-3 and V is TRBV7-9, with 8 nucleotides matching TRBD1. The germline gives CDR1 SEHNR, CDR2 FQNEAQ (reference sequence). This CDR3 spans 15 amino acids. The trim removed 1 base at V and 6 bases at J, leaving 6 bases unmatched.

The V gene is TRBV12-3 or TRBV12-4, the J gene TRBJ2-2; D ambiguous. Trimming removed 5 bases at V and 6 bases at J, with 10 bases between. This CDR3 is built from 13 residues. The CDR3 DNA reads TGTGCCAGCAGTGCTAGTTACCCCGGGGAGCTGTTTTTT. The encoded protein is CASSASYPGELFF.

In its sample, this clonotype was seen a few times. This chain links TRBV10-3 with TRBJ1-1; D possibly corresponds to TRBD1 (5 bases). Deletions cut 2 bases from V and 8 bases from J, with 12 bases between. CDR1 and CDR2 (germline): ENHRY, SYGVKD. The CDR3 extends over 13 amino acids. For the CDR3, the DNA is TGTGCCATCAGTGAGCCTGGGACTTCGGAAGCTTTCTTT. Protein: CAISEPGTSEAFF.

A few counts support this clonotype. The genes are TRBV30 and TRBJ2-7, with D unresolved. The CDR3 extends over 12 amino acids. Germline CDR1 GTSNPN, CDR2 SVGIG (reference sequence). The V and J ends lost 6 bases and 4 bases respectively, with 13 bases between them. CDR3: CACHGRLYEQYF. The CDR3 DNA reads as TGTGCCTGCCACGGACGGCTTTACGAGCAGTACTTC.

This clonotype was counted many times. The chain links TRBV5-1 to TRBJ2-1; 12 bases are shared with TRBD2. CDR3 length: 19 residues. V shed 0 bases, J shed 6 bases, and the junction held 13 bases outside the gene matches. Per the germline V gene, CDR1 is SGHRS and CDR2 is YFSETQ. CDR3 loop: CASSLVGLAGPWATNEQFF. The CDR3 DNA follows: TGCGCCAGCAGCTTGGTGGGACTAGCGGGTCCCTGGGCTACCAATGAGCAGTTCTTC.

This clonotype was counted between two and nine times. The genes are TRBV7-9 and TRBJ2-3; D remains unclear. The CDR3 contains 15 residues. Germline CDR1 SEHNR, CDR2 FQNEAQ (reference sequence). Trimming took 5 bases from V and 0 from J, leaving 12 bases between them. The CDR3 bases are TGTGCCAGCAGCCCCACCTTGATCAGCACAGATACGCAGTATTTT. The encoded protein is CASSPTLISTDTQYF.

The rearrangement joins TRBV29-1 to TRBJ2-3, with TRBD1 matching over 10 bases. The CDR3 spans 14 residues. Germline loops: CDR1 SQVTM, CDR2 ANQGSEA. Trimming cost V 6 bases and J 3 bases; bases outside gene matches: 6. The CDR3, as DNA: TGCAGCGTAAATCGGGACAGGGGTACAGATACGCAGTATTTT. The encoded protein is CSVNRDRGTDTQYF.